The next 29 T cell receptor beta chains were all read from a single sample in a study of T cell changes during pregnancy in multiple sclerosis. Clones were sequenced by immunoSEQ multiplex PCR, and TCRdb holds only the in-frame ones, with some missing. The sample lists 35,000 to 45,000 clones; over 80% were seen once. The sample consisted of CD4+ T cells from peripheral blood mononuclear cells, taken before pregnancy. These receptors were taken from a female donor with multiple sclerosis, enrolled in a pregnancy study.

This clone has only a few counts. This chain links TRBV10-3 with TRBJ1-5, with 9 bases fitting TRBD1. The CDR3 is 15 amino acids. V was clipped by 7 bases and J by 5 bases; unmatched bases: 9. Germline lookup yields CDR1 ENHRY and CDR2 SYGVKD. CDR3 bases: TGTGCCATCACCGCAGGGGACAGGGACCATCAGCCCCAGCATTTT. This codes for CAITAGDRDHQPQHF.

The chain links TRBV6-1 to TRBJ2-5; maybe TRBD2 (6 bases). The V end lost 1 base, the J end lost 9 bases, and 15 bases lay between the germline ends. The CDR3 covers 14 residues. The germline V gene encodes CDR1 MNHNS and CDR2 SASEGT. The CDR3 sequence: CASSEVGPPGAQYF. CDR3 nucleotide sequence: TGTGCCAGCAGTGAAGTCGGGCCCCCGGGGGCCCAGTACTTC.

The J gene is TRBJ2-5, the V gene TRBV5-4, with D possibly being TRBD1 (5 bases). V shed 0 bases and J shed 1 base, with 10 bases lying between them. Looked up from germline, CDR1 is SGHNT and CDR2 is YYREEE (reference sequence). The CDR3 loop spans 15 amino acids. The CDR3 spells CASSLARAFQETQYF. The CDR3 DNA reads TGTGCCAGCAGCTTGGCCAGGGCTTTCCAAGAGACCCAGTACTTC.

This sequence joins TRBV2 and TRBJ2-7; possibly TRBD1 or TRBD2 for D (9 bases each). Looked up from germline, CDR1 is SNHLY and CDR2 is FYNNEI. The V end was cut by 2 bases, the J end by 4 bases, with 27 bases between. The CDR3 is made up of 19 amino acids. The CDR3 bases are TGTGCCAGCAGTGAATGGGGACAGGGAGTCGGGACTAGCTTTTACGAGCAGTACTTC. Translating gives CASSEWGQGVGTSFYEQYF.

The chain uses TRBV18 and TRBJ2-5; TRBD2 matches at 7 bases. With 1 base clipped from V and 5 bases from J, the junction kept 1 base outside the gene matches. The CDR3 runs 13 residues. The V gene's germline CDR1 is KGHSH and CDR2 LQKENI. The CDR3 is CASSPLGGETQYF. The CDR3 DNA reads TGTGCCAGCTCACCACTGGGGGGGGAGACCCAGTACTTC.

The V gene is TRBV7-2, the J gene TRBJ1-1; D is unresolved. Germline lookup yields CDR1 SGHTA and CDR2 FQGNSA. The ends were cut back, 3 bases at V and 0 bases at J, with 8 bases in the middle. This CDR3 region has 14 residues. The CDR3 region is CASSFTRVNTEAFF. Written as DNA, the CDR3 is TGTGCCAGCAGCTTTACCCGGGTGAACACTGAAGCTTTCTTT.

V usage is TRBV6-5 and J usage is TRBJ1-5; 7 bases match TRBD1. Germline V gene data show CDR1 as MNHEY and CDR2 as SVGAGI. The CDR3 contains 15 residues. V dropped 4 bases and J dropped 3; count of bases not matched to a gene: 6. The CDR3 DNA follows: TGTGCCAGCAGTTTAACAGGGGCTTACAATCAGCCCCAGCATTTT. Its protein product is CASSLTGAYNQPQHF.

This clone came up once. This chain connects TRBV7-2 to TRBJ2-1; 7 bases are a match to TRBD1. CDR3 size: 15 residues. Trimming removed 2 bases from V and 2 bases from J; junction bases left unmatched: 3. Germline values: CDR1 SGHTA, CDR2 FQGNSA. CDR3 nucleotide sequence: TGTGCCAGCAGCTTACGAGGGGGCCCCTACAATGAGCAGTTCTTC. Protein product: CASSLRGGPYNEQFF.

With respect to this clone: This same CDR3 is encoded by further DNA sequences in the sample. The chain combines TRBV19 with TRBJ2-1; 12 nucleotides agree with TRBD2. This CDR3 has 16 amino acids. The junction had 4 bases not matched to a gene; V was cut back by 4 bases and J by 3 bases. Germline V gives CDR1 LNHDA, CDR2 SQIVND (reference sequence). The CDR3 DNA is TGTGCCAGTAGTACCCGGACTAGCGGGGACTACAATGAGCAGTTCTTC. Its protein is CASSTRTSGDYNEQFF.

The CDR3 bases are TGTGCCAGCAGTAACACAGGGGTATCGACCGGGGAGCTGTTTTTT. Residues: CASSNTGVSTGELFF. The gene calls are TRBV2 and TRBJ2-2; 7 bases align to TRBD1. V lost 5 bases and J lost 5; bases outside the gene matches: 8. CDR3 length: 15 residues. Germline V gives CDR1 SNHLY, CDR2 FYNNEI.

This clone was counted a single time. CDR3 residues: CASSLLGRQETQYF. CDR3 sequence (DNA): TGTGCCAGCAGCCTCCTGGGCCGTCAAGAGACCCAGTACTTC. The rearrangement joins TRBV5-4 to TRBJ2-5; D not resolved. The V gene's germline CDR1 is SGHNT and CDR2 YYREEE (reference sequence). The CDR3 sequence is 14 residues long. Trimming removed 4 bases at V and 2 bases at J, with 12 bases between.

This chain uses TRBV2 with TRBJ2-5; 9 positions match TRBD2. The CDR3 is 16 amino acids. V shed 4 bases and J 5 bases; nucleotides not matched to a gene: 11. Germline V lookup: CDR1 SNHLY, CDR2 FYNNEI. For the CDR3, the DNA is TGTGCCAGCAGTGCGGAGCGGGGGGCGAGGGGGGAGACCCAGTACTTC. Its protein is CASSAERGARGETQYF.

V gene TRBV4-3 combines with J gene TRBJ2-3; D is perhaps TRBD2 (7 bases). CDR3 length: 15 amino acids. CDR1 and CDR2 from the germline V gene are LGHNA and YSLEER. V shed 4 bases and J shed 4 bases, with 15 bases lying between them. CDR3 sequence (DNA): TGCGCCAGCAGCCCCGGAGGGGGAGGGTCAGATACGCAGTATTTT. It codes for CASSPGGGGSDTQYF.

The chain links TRBV6-6 to TRBJ2-1; 9 bases fit TRBD2. The CDR3 has 15 residues. V lost 7 bases, J lost 2 bases, and 6 bases stayed unmatched. CDR1 is MNHNY, CDR2 SVGAGI, per germline (reference sequence). The CDR3 here is CASKASGNPYNEQFF. The CDR3 nucleotides are TGTGCCAGCAAAGCTAGCGGGAACCCCTACAATGAGCAGTTCTTC.

V usage is TRBV6-5 and J usage is TRBJ2-2; D may be TRBD1 (6 bases). Per the germline V gene, CDR1 is MNHEY and CDR2 is SVGAGI. Between the trimmed V and J ends, which lost 0 bases and 7 bases, there was a span of 15 bases. This CDR3 is built from 16 residues. CDR3 DNA: TGTGCCAGCAGTTACTCGATCTGGGGGCGGGTCGGGGAGCTGTTTTTT. Amino acid sequence: CASSYSIWGRVGELFF.

This chain connects TRBV7-2 to TRBJ1-1; tentative D call: TRBD1 (6 bases). Germline CDR1 SGHTA, CDR2 FQGNSA. V was trimmed by 3 bases and J by 0 bases, leaving 8 bases between them. The CDR3 extends over 14 amino acids. The CDR3 spells CASSFQGMNTEAFF. As DNA, the CDR3 is TGTGCCAGCAGCTTCCAGGGGATGAACACTGAAGCTTTCTTT.

This clone has only one observation. The chain's CDR3 is CASSLPGQPSSGNTIYF. DNA of the CDR3: TGCGCCAGCAGCTTGCCCGGACAGCCGAGCTCTGGAAACACCATATATTTT. The gene calls are TRBV5-1 and TRBJ1-3, with D possibly being TRBD1 (6 bases). Trimming took 1 base from V and 0 from J, leaving 14 bases between them. The germline gives CDR1 SGHRS, CDR2 YFSETQ. The CDR3 consists of 17 residues.

V usage is TRBV18 and J usage is TRBJ1-2; D possibly corresponds to TRBD1 (6 bases). V lost 2 bases, J lost 8 bases, and 21 bases lay in between. Per the germline V gene, CDR1 is KGHSH and CDR2 is LQKENI. This CDR3 is built from 16 residues. The CDR3 reads CASSPWAGGRIQGYTF. The CDR3 DNA reads as TGTGCCAGCTCACCATGGGCGGGGGGGCGCATCCAAGGCTACACCTTC.

This rearrangement joins TRBV5-4 to TRBJ2-1, with 8 bases aligning to TRBD2. J lost 3 bases, V lost 1 base, and 3 bases had no gene match. Germline CDR1 and CDR2: SGHNT and YYREEE (reference sequence). CDR3 length equals 15 residues. The CDR3 here is CASSLRGGVYNEQFF. The CDR3 DNA sequence: TGTGCCAGCAGCTTGCGGGGGGGCGTCTACAATGAGCAGTTCTTC.

CDR3 protein: CASREEEGAWGYTF. The CDR3 nucleotides are TGTGCCAGCAGGGAGGAGGAGGGGGCGTGGGGCTACACCTTC. V usage is TRBV2 and J usage is TRBJ1-2; 7 positions match TRBD1. This CDR3 is built from 14 residues. From germline, CDR1 is SNHLY and CDR2 FYNNEI. Losses at the gene ends were 6 bases for V and 8 bases for J; bases not matched to a gene: 12.

This clone appeared once. The rearrangement uses TRBV11-2 and TRBJ1-2; TRBD1 matches 9 bases. The CDR3 consists of 15 residues. The germline gives CDR1 SGHAT, CDR2 FQNNGV. V was clipped by 6 bases and J by 7 bases; unmatched bases: 12. The chain's CDR3 is CASSSDRDRDGGYTF. DNA for the CDR3: TGTGCCAGCAGTTCCGACCGGGACAGGGATGGTGGCTACACCTTC.

This clone has only one observation. The chain employs TRBV19 and TRBJ2-6, with D maybe TRBD2 (6 bases). CDR1 is LNHDA, CDR2 SQIVND, per germline (reference sequence). This CDR3 spans 16 amino acids. Trimming stripped 0 bases from V and 2 bases from J, with 8 bases between. The CDR3: CASSIDGGAGANVLTF. CDR3 nucleotide sequence: TGTGCCAGTAGTATAGATGGAGGGGCTGGGGCCAACGTCCTGACTTTC.

V and J are TRBV6-5 and TRBJ1-2; TRBD1 aligns across 10 bases. J was trimmed by 2 bases and V by 2 bases; bases with no gene match: 2. This CDR3 has 15 amino acids. Germline assignment: CDR1 MNHEY and CDR2 SVGAGI. This CDR3 is CASSYRDRGNYGYTF. In DNA, the CDR3 is TGTGCCAGCAGTTACCGGGACAGGGGAAACTATGGCTACACCTTC.

With respect to this clone: Other nucleotide sequences from this sample produce the same CDR3. V and J are TRBV7-3 and TRBJ1-1; D is possibly TRBD1 (6 bases). Germline values: CDR1 SGHTA, CDR2 FQGTGA. Deletions cut 4 bases from V and 1 base from J, with 10 bases between. The CDR3 totals 14 residues. CDR3 sequence: CASSSRGGNTEAFF. CDR3 DNA: TGTGCCAGCAGCTCAAGGGGGGGGAACACTGAAGCTTTCTTT.

This clone occurred a few times. The chain has TRBV27 and TRBJ1-1; D might be TRBD1 (6 bases). V shed 4 bases and J shed 1 base, with 13 bases lying between them. Germline loops: CDR1 MNHEY, CDR2 SMNVEV (reference sequence). There are 15 residues in the CDR3. CDR3 coding DNA: TGTGCCAGCAGTTATTATACAGGGCCGAACACTGAAGCTTTCTTT. This encodes CASSYYTGPNTEAFF.

This chain joins TRBV6-5 and TRBJ1-5, with D possibly being TRBD1 (6 bases). This CDR3 has 15 amino acids. V was cut by 6 bases and J by 6 bases, with 18 bases left in between. Germline V CDR1 and CDR2: MNHEY, SVGAGI. The chain's CDR3 is CASRPQAGVGQPQHF. The CDR3 DNA is TGTGCCAGCAGACCACAGGCAGGGGTTGGTCAGCCCCAGCATTTT.

The count of this clone is one. This chain uses TRBV19 with TRBJ1-3; D not certain. Germline CDR1 and CDR2: LNHDA and SQIVND (reference sequence). Deletions cut 3 bases from V and 0 bases from J, with 9 bases between. The CDR3 runs to 15 residues. The DNA for the CDR3 is TGTGCCAGTAGTATCCTGGCCGTCTCTGGAAACACCATATATTTT. Its protein product is CASSILAVSGNTIYF.

The chain is built from TRBV9 and TRBJ2-7; D unresolved. Germline V gene lookup returns CDR1 SGDLS and CDR2 YYNGEE. The CDR3 loop spans 15 amino acids. Between the trimmed V and J ends, which lost 0 bases and 5 bases, there was a span of 15 bases. The CDR3 DNA reads as TGTGCCAGCAGCGTAGGATCGGTCCCCTTGCACGAGCAGTACTTC. It specifies CASSVGSVPLHEQYF.

The DNA of the CDR3 is TGTGCCAGCGCGGAGGGTACGCAGTATTTT. Translating gives CASAEGTQYF. The chain is built from TRBV7-2 and TRBJ2-3, with D perhaps matching TRBD2 (6 bases). The germline CDR1 and CDR2 sequences are SGHTA and FQGNSA. V was shortened by 8 bases and J by 8 bases, with 8 bases between the two germline ends. This CDR3 comprises 10 residues.